A selection of T cell receptor beta chains follows, all from one sample in a study of blood T cell repertoires in COVID-19. Only in-frame clones appear in the TCRdb table, and some are missing; sequencing was by immunoSEQ multiplex PCR. Here the sample spans roughly 390,000 clones, around 87% being singletons. Sequenced material: peripheral blood. All receptors derive from a woman in her twenties or thirties with COVID-19, enrolled during active disease. The CDR3 runs from the conserved cysteine through the conserved F or W. A D gene is named only where the DNA matches it firmly. Expanded clones get a size class; other rows say once, few or many, or leave the size out.

J gene	clone size	D gene	V gene	CDR3 protein	CDR3 DNA
TRBJ2-2	few	NA	TRBV19	CASSIPDTTNTGELFF	TGTGCCAGTAGTATTCCGGACACAACGAACACCGGGGAGCTGTTTTTT
TRBJ2-2	NA	TRBD1	TRBV30	CAWSGTGNTGELFF	TGTGCCTGGAGTGGGACAGGGAACACCGGGGAGCTGTTTTTT
TRBJ2-7	NA	NA	TRBV7-3	CATRLGEQYF	TGTGCCACCAGACTTGGCGAGCAGTACTTC
TRBJ2-7	NA	TRBD1	TRBV4-3	CASSLRQGEAYEQYF	TGCGCCAGCAGCCTCCGACAGGGAGAAGCCTACGAGCAGTACTTC
TRBJ2-3	NA	NA	TRBV18	CASSPLTSGSTDTQYF	TGTGCCAGCTCACCACTGACCAGCGGGAGCACAGATACGCAGTATTTT
TRBJ1-5	NA	NA	TRBV20-1	CSASQGLGQPQHF	TGCAGTGCTAGTCAGGGGTTGGGTCAGCCCCAGCATTTT
TRBJ2-4	NA	NA	TRBV6-2/TRBV6-3	CASNPGGLAKNIQYF	TGTGCCAGCAACCCAGGTGGACTCGCCAAAAACATTCAGTACTTC
TRBJ2-2	NA	TRBD1	TRBV4-1	CASSPRQGVGGELFF	TGCGCCAGCAGCCCGCGACAGGGGGTAGGCGGGGAGCTGTTTTTT
TRBJ2-1	NA	NA	TRBV29-1	CSSFNTYNEQFF	TGCAGCAGCTTTAATACCTACAATGAGCAGTTCTTC
TRBJ1-1	once	NA	TRBV5-1	CASSLVAGQEAFF	TGCGCCAGCAGCTTGGTGGCAGGGCAAGAAGCTTTCTTT
TRBJ2-3	NA	NA	TRBV7-2	CASSFGVDTQYF	TGTGCCAGCAGCTTCGGGGTAGATACGCAGTATTTT
TRBJ2-7	NA	NA	TRBV11-2	CASSSQNYEQYF	TGTGCCAGCAGCTCCCAAAACTACGAGCAGTACTTC
TRBJ2-2	NA	TRBD1	TRBV13	CASSLVPGQGGGTGELFF	TGTGCCAGCAGCTTAGTACCTGGACAGGGCGGTGGCACCGGGGAGCTGTTTTTT
TRBJ1-6	NA	NA	TRBV6-2/TRBV6-3	CASSPGSYNSPLHF	TGTGCCAGCAGCCCCGGGAGCTATAATTCACCCCTCCACTTT
TRBJ2-1	NA	TRBD2	TRBV11-2	CASSPLGMLAGAHEQFF	TGTGCCAGCAGCCCGCTGGGAATGCTAGCGGGAGCCCATGAGCAGTTCTTC
TRBJ2-7	NA	TRBD1	TRBV13	CASSLPRQGINEQYF	TGTGCCAGCAGCTTACCCCGACAGGGGATCAACGAGCAGTACTTC
TRBJ1-1	NA	NA	TRBV2	CASSVRVRNTEAFF	TGTGCCAGCAGTGTTCGCGTACGGAACACTGAAGCTTTCTTT
TRBJ2-5	NA	TRBD2	TRBV18	CASSPLAGGSQETQYF	TGTGCCAGCTCACCTCTAGCGGGAGGGAGCCAAGAGACCCAGTACTTC
TRBJ2-7	NA	TRBD2	TRBV24-1	CATSASGLAGVGEQYF	TGTGCCACCAGTGCCTCGGGACTAGCGGGAGTAGGGGAGCAGTACTTC
TRBJ2-1	NA	TRBD2	TRBV6-5	CASSFQRAGGPFEQFF	TGTGCCAGCAGTTTCCAAAGGGCGGGAGGGCCGTTTGAGCAGTTCTTC
TRBJ1-5	NA	TRBD1	TRBV19	CASSRLGQGGNQPQHF	TGTGCCAGTAGTCGACTTGGACAGGGGGGCAATCAGCCCCAGCATTTT
TRBJ1-5	NA	NA	TRBV7-9	CASSFSSNQPQHF	TGTGCCAGCAGCTTTTCGAGCAATCAGCCCCAGCATTTT
TRBJ2-1	NA	TRBD2	TRBV29-1	CSVPPPSGVYNEQFF	TGCAGCGTCCCCCCCCCTAGCGGGGTATACAATGAGCAGTTCTTC
TRBJ2-3	NA	NA	TRBV27	CASKGGGDSTDTQYF	TGTGCCAGCAAAGGAGGCGGGGACTCCACAGATACGCAGTATTTT
TRBJ2-7	NA	NA	TRBV27	CASSLRGDTYEQYF	TGTGCCAGCAGTCTCAGGGGCGACACCTACGAGCAGTACTTC
TRBJ2-7	NA	TRBD1	TRBV6-5	CASITGGDNYEQYF	TGTGCCAGCATTACAGGGGGCGACAACTACGAGCAGTACTTC
TRBJ2-7	NA	TRBD1	TRBV7-6	CASSPTDRGYEQYF	TGTGCCAGCAGCCCCACGGACAGGGGCTACGAGCAGTACTTC
TRBJ2-3	NA	NA	TRBV5-1	CASSIAWLESTDTQYF	TGCGCCAGCAGCATAGCGTGGCTGGAAAGCACAGATACGCAGTATTTT
TRBJ2-3	NA	NA	TRBV27	CASRDFINTQYF	TGTGCCAGCAGAGACTTCATCAATACGCAGTATTTT
TRBJ2-2	few	NA	TRBV6-4	CASSPLPGANTGELFF	TGTGCCAGCAGTCCACTACCGGGAGCGAACACCGGGGAGCTGTTTTTT
TRBJ2-7	NA	NA	TRBV19	CASSPSGTGAYEQYF	TGTGCCAGTAGCCCCTCGGGGACGGGAGCCTACGAGCAGTACTTC
TRBJ1-6	NA	NA	TRBV7-3	CASSPLEGTVAGTPLHF	TGTGCCAGCAGCCCCTTGGAGGGGACGGTCGCAGGAACACCCCTCCACTTT
TRBJ1-5	NA	NA	TRBV12-3/TRBV12-4	CASRDHWEQPQHF	TGTGCCAGCAGGGACCATTGGGAGCAGCCCCAGCATTTT
TRBJ2-7	NA	NA	TRBV5-1	CASSLEGIREQYF	TGCGCCAGCAGCTTGGAGGGGATCCGCGAGCAGTACTTC
TRBJ2-7	NA	NA	TRBV14	CASSQLDLYEQYF	TGTGCCAGCAGCCAATTGGACTTGTACGAGCAGTACTTC
TRBJ2-5	NA	NA	TRBV9	CASSPSETQYF	TGTGCCAGCAGCCCCTCGGAGACCCAGTACTTC
TRBJ2-2	NA	NA	TRBV6-5	CTSRRDGNTGELFF	TGTACCAGCCGGAGGGACGGTAACACCGGGGAGCTGTTTTTT
TRBJ1-5	NA	NA	TRBV5-5	CASSLFNNNQPQHF	TGTGCCAGCAGCTTGTTTAACAACAATCAGCCCCAGCATTTT
TRBJ1-5	NA	NA	TRBV27	CASRRGGAVNQPQHF	TGTGCCAGCAGGCGAGGGGGGGCTGTTAATCAGCCCCAGCATTTT
TRBJ1-6	once	NA	TRBV6-2/TRBV6-3	CASSPAGLLTGNSPLHF	TGTGCCAGCAGCCCTGCCGGCCTCCTCACCGGGAATTCACCCCTCCACTTT
TRBJ2-2	few	NA	TRBV14	CASSQVAGELFF	TGTGCCAGCAGCCAAGTCGCCGGGGAGCTGTTTTTT
TRBJ2-5	NA	NA	TRBV11-2	CATRGGETQYF	TGTGCCACCCGGGGAGGAGAGACCCAGTACTTC